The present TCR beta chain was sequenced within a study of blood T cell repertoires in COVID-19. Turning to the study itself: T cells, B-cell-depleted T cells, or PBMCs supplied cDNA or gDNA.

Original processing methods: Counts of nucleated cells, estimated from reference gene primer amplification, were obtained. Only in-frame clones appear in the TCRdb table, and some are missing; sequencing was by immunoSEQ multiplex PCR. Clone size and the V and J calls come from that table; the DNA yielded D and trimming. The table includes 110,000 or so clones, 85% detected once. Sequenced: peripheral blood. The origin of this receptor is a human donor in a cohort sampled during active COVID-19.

CDR3 coding DNA: TGTGCTAGTGGTTTGGTACTGGGGGGCACTGAAGCTTTCTTT. Amino acid sequence: CASGLVLGGTEAFF. The rearrangement links TRBV12-5 to TRBJ1-1, with a weak D call TRBD1 (5 bases). CDR1 LGHNT and CDR2 FRNRAP come from the germline V gene. The CDR3 covers 14 residues. V lost 0 bases to trimming and J lost 4 bases, with 9 bases between them.